The 18 T cell receptor beta chains listed next were all sequenced from one sample in a study of shared clonotypes between healthy human individuals. Only CD45RO-negative cells positively selected for CCR7 counted as naive CD8 cells, so terminally differentiated effector memory CD45RA+ cells were excluded. Libraries were prepared by immunoSEQ multiplex PCR; TCRdb keeps only in-frame clonotypes and omits some of them. Seen here are about 2.1 million clones, 93% observed once, and the top ten hold roughly 1.7%. Specimen: naive CD8+ T cells from PBMCs. The receptors derive from a man between 18 and 29 years old in good health. Some clones in this sample may be carry-over from other donors' samples.

J is TRBJ1-1 and V is TRBV27; D may be TRBD1 (5 bases). V lost 2 bases to trimming and J lost 6 bases, with 10 bases between them. CDR1 is MNHEY and CDR2 is SMNVEV in the germline V gene (reference sequence). CDR3 length: 13 residues. CDR3: CASSLGAISEAFF. CDR3 DNA sequence: TGTGCCAGCAGTTTAGGGGCTATCTCTGAAGCTTTCTTT.

This clone was detected once. V and J are TRBV11-3 and TRBJ2-1; 8 nucleotides agree with TRBD2. J lost 7 bases, V lost 1 base, and 3 bases had no gene match. This CDR3 comprises 14 residues. Germline V gives CDR1 SGHNT, CDR2 YENEEA. CDR3 amino acids: CASSLVSGANEQFF. Here the CDR3 DNA reads TGTGCCAGCAGCTTAGTTAGCGGGGCTAATGAGCAGTTCTTC.

The chain joins TRBV29-1 to TRBJ2-1, with 9 bases that match TRBD2. Germline V CDR1 and CDR2: SQVTM, ANQGSEA. The V and J ends lost 5 bases and 9 bases, in that order; junction bases with no gene match: 14. The CDR3 runs to 15 residues. CDR3 coding DNA: TGCAGCGTTAGGGTGCGGGAGGGCCGGGTCGTTGAGCAGTTCTTC. This sequence encodes CSVRVREGRVVEQFF.

V usage is TRBV7-6 and J usage is TRBJ2-3; D is perhaps TRBD2 (6 bases). CDR3 length: 15 amino acids. Germline loops: CDR1 SGHVS, CDR2 FNYEAQ. The V and J ends lost 5 bases and 0 bases respectively, with 12 bases between them. The CDR3 nucleotides are TGTGCCAGCAGCGTAACCGGGACTAGCACAGATACGCAGTATTTT. Residues: CASSVTGTSTDTQYF.

The gene calls are TRBV15 and TRBJ2-7; D not certain. Germline V CDR1 and CDR2: LNHNV, YYDKDF (reference sequence). Trimming stripped 3 bases from V and 0 bases from J, with 9 bases between. This CDR3 spans 14 amino acids. DNA of the CDR3: TGTGCCACCAGCAGGACTCGGAGCTCCTACGAGCAGTACTTC. Protein product: CATSRTRSSYEQYF.

J is TRBJ2-1 and V is TRBV7-8, with 11 bases matching TRBD2. The CDR3 length is 14 residues. CDR1 and CDR2 from the germline V gene are SGHVS and FQNEAQ. The trim removed 4 bases at V and 6 bases at J, leaving 2 bases unmatched. Here the CDR3 reads CASSSLAGGNEQFF. The CDR3 region has the DNA TGTGCCAGCAGCTCCCTAGCGGGAGGCAATGAGCAGTTCTTC.

V usage is TRBV28 and J usage is TRBJ2-7; a weak D match, TRBD2 (5 bases). Germline loops: CDR1 MDHEN, CDR2 SYDVKM. The CDR3 has 14 amino acids. V dropped 1 base and J dropped 1 base, with 8 bases sitting between them. CDR3 bases: TGTGCCAGCAGTTTATTAAGGGAGTCCTACGAGCAGTACTTC. As protein: CASSLLRESYEQYF.

The chain recombines TRBV5-1 with TRBJ2-1; D might be TRBD1 or TRBD2, each matching 5 bases. Per the germline V gene, CDR1 is SGHRS and CDR2 is YFSETQ. The CDR3 is 14 amino acids. The germline V and J ends were trimmed by 4 bases and 6 bases, with 14 bases remaining between them. This CDR3 is CASSLGVGSNEQFF. The CDR3 DNA reads TGCGCCAGCAGCCTGGGGGTGGGGTCCAATGAGCAGTTCTTC.

The CDR3 DNA sequence: TGTGCCAGCAGCTTAGTGGTCCGGCTAGCGGGAGAGTGGAATGAGCAGTTCTTC. Its protein is CASSLVVRLAGEWNEQFF. V is TRBV7-9 and J is TRBJ2-1, with TRBD2 matching 10 bases. Germline V gene sequence: CDR1 SEHNR, CDR2 FQNEAQ (reference sequence). This CDR3 comprises 18 residues. V shed 1 base and J 7 bases; nucleotides not matched to a gene: 13.

V is TRBV4-3 and J is TRBJ2-3; TRBD2 aligns across 9 bases. Per the germline V gene, CDR1 is LGHNA and CDR2 is YSLEER. The junction had 10 bases not matched to a gene; V was cut back by 2 bases and J by 1 base. The CDR3 has 18 residues. DNA of the CDR3: TGCGCCAGCAGCCAAAAATTGACCTGGACTAGCGGCACAGATACGCAGTATTTT. It specifies CASSQKLTWTSGTDTQYF.

In this sample, this clone turned up once. CDR3 nucleotide sequence: TGTGCCAGCAGTCCTCTTGGGGTCGGGTATGGCTACACCTTC. It encodes CASSPLGVGYGYTF. The J gene is TRBJ1-2, the V gene TRBV28; no reliable D call. CDR1 is MDHEN, CDR2 SYDVKM, per germline. The CDR3 runs to 14 residues. V was trimmed by 5 bases and J by 5 bases, leaving 15 bases between them.

Details on this clone: The DNA is left out, because the CDR3 cannot be placed on it with certainty; the CDR3 is given as TCRdb lists it. This chain joins TRBV9 and TRBJ2-2; the table's D call of TRBD2 was not tested on the DNA. Germline V gene sequence: CDR1 SGDLS, CDR2 YYNGEE. From its first to its last residue, the CDR3 has 18 amino acids. This CDR3 reads CASSVSLRESKNTGELFF.

This chain links TRBV2 with TRBJ2-5; D is undetermined. Trimming pared 4 bases from V and 2 bases from J, leaving 14 bases between. The germline CDR1 and CDR2 sequences are SNHLY and FYNNEI. This CDR3 has 15 residues. The CDR3 is CASSGFGLRQETQYF. In DNA, the CDR3 is TGTGCCAGCAGTGGATTTGGGTTAAGGCAAGAGACCCAGTACTTC.

The chain carries TRBV6-5 and TRBJ2-5; D remains unclear. V dropped 8 bases and J dropped 2 bases, with 9 bases sitting between them. The CDR3 sequence is 12 residues long. Germline CDR1 and CDR2: MNHEY and SVGAGI. The CDR3 sequence: CASLGLQETQYF. The CDR3 DNA follows: TGTGCCAGCCTTGGCTTACAAGAGACCCAGTACTTC.

The chain employs TRBV6-6 and TRBJ1-1; 8 bases fit TRBD1. The CDR3 covers 15 residues. Germline V CDR1 and CDR2: MNHNY, SVGAGI (reference sequence). V trimming: 0 bases; J trimming: 6 bases; junction bases outside the gene matches: 6. The DNA for the CDR3 is TGTGCCAGCAGTTACTCGACAGGGGCGGGGGCTGAAGCTTTCTTT. It specifies CASSYSTGAGAEAFF.

The table lists this clone with a count of one. This rearrangement joins TRBV2 to TRBJ2-1; D is ambiguous. This CDR3 has 15 amino acids. V was trimmed by 5 bases and J by 0 bases, leaving 11 bases between them. The germline V gene has CDR1 SNHLY and CDR2 FYNNEI. The CDR3: CASSRAVSSYNEQFF. The CDR3 DNA follows: TGTGCCAGCAGTCGCGCCGTTAGCTCCTACAATGAGCAGTTCTTC.

This clone showed up just once. The rearrangement links TRBV7-9 to TRBJ1-1; D is uncertain. Germline CDR1 reads SEHNR; CDR2 reads FQNEAQ (reference sequence). V was trimmed by 2 bases and J by 0 bases, leaving 10 bases between them. The CDR3 has 15 residues. The CDR3 loop is CASSLIGGMNTEAFF. In DNA form, the CDR3 reads TGTGCCAGCAGCTTAATTGGAGGCATGAACACTGAAGCTTTCTTT.

The gene calls are TRBV11-1 and TRBJ1-1; D unclear. In germline, CDR1 is SGHAT, CDR2 FQDESV (reference sequence). V lost 1 base and J 1 base, leaving 16 bases between the germline ends. The CDR3 totals 17 residues. CDR3 coding DNA: TGTGCCAGCAGCTTAGAAGTGGGCAGTCCTACGAACACTGAAGCTTTCTTT. Translation gives CASSLEVGSPTNTEAFF.